This T cell receptor (beta chain) came from a study of cytomegalovirus exposure and HLA in healthy donors. Study findings and constraints: It was approximately 170 TCR beta chains that were listed as cytomegalovirus-associated.

A multiplex PCR was run with 60 Vbeta primers and 13 Jbeta primers. Per the original methods: Unique TCR beta chains numbered roughly 80 million in a later analysis, with around 10 million shared. The table came from immunoSEQ multiplex PCR; TCRdb's copy has only in-frame clones and leaves some out. V and J calls and clone size are copied from that table; D and trimming were computed from the DNA. The sample holds 95,000 to 150,000 clones; approximately 79% are singletons and the top ten take 2.1%. Note on this clone: Its matching antigen is unknown.

Healthy individuals who donated bone marrow served as the donors. Deletions cut 7 bases from V and 3 bases from J, with 15 bases between. Per the germline V gene, CDR1 is MDHEN and CDR2 is SYDVKM. This CDR3 is 15 amino acids long. The sample comprised PBMCs. The chain carries TRBV28 and TRBJ1-4; maybe TRBD1 (5 bases). The clonotype was recovered from a man aged 30 to 39 in good health and CMV-seronegative. In nucleotides, the CDR3 is TGTGCCAGCAATCGGCCGGGGGGAGCTAATGAAAAACTGTTTTTT. Translating gives CASNRPGGANEKLFF.